This T cell receptor (beta chain) was sequenced for a study of neoadjuvant anti-PD-1 for oral cavity cancer (dated by TCRdb to the early 2020s). For context, the study as a whole: Three to four biweekly doses of nivolumab at 3 mg/kg were mostly administered to patients before curative-intent surgical resection. For patients who did not progress, a fourth nivolumab dose was given around day 43, followed by definitive surgical resection on days 50-56. Responders were defined as patients with complete response, partial response or stable disease by RECIST 1.1; non-responders were defined as patients with progression. There were 12 patients in the parent correlative cohort, and the response rate was 33%. Broad study findings and their caveats: Higher pretreatment blood Treg/Th17 ratios correlated with both higher pretreatment blood TCRbeta clonality and lower post-treatment tumor TCRbeta clonality. Only a few patients per response group were included in the TCR analyses, and the authors called for validation in larger cohorts. After neoadjuvant nivolumab, T cell clonality (Gini index) in PBMCs was significantly higher in non-responders than in responders.

Details on this clone: Its antigen is not yet known. No base quality information exists; no much larger clone differs at one position.

CDR1 is given as KGHSH and CDR2 as LQKENI, both from the germline V gene. For this chain, trimming is 3 bases at the V end and 4 bases at the J end, and the number of junction bases without a gene match is 3. The CDR3 runs 14 residues from the cysteine to the phenylalanine. Just the 42-base CDR3 DNA is kept, in frame starting at base 1. For deep sequencing of PBMC libraries, mostly around 480 ng of input genomic DNA was used, and six replicates were run per sample. The immunoSEQ hsTCRbeta kit was used to prepare TCRbeta libraries according to the manufacturer's instructions. The completed libraries were mixed into a single pool at 3 nM, then sequenced with an Illumina NovaSeq 6000 S4 flow cell. The original pipeline was this. The immunoSEQ Analyzer was used for raw data preprocessing and quality control. The analysis was restricted to productive rearrangements, with each unique CDR3 amino acid sequence defining a clonotype. Repertoire clonality was estimated as the Gini-Simpson index, computed with the R package tcR. Gini indices were compared with Student's t test, and associations with tumor size change were assessed by Pearson correlation. The source is immuneACCESS, and TCRdb retained only in-frame sequences with V and J called. Part of the clones is not carried over; for the studies checked, unresolved V genes explain less than half of this, and the remainder is unexplained. V and J calls plus clone size are reproduced from that table; the DNA served to infer D and trimming. A total of approximately 6,700 clones appear in this sample, approximately 82% of them only once. About 3% of the sample is in the top ten clones.

What the time point label conveys for this sample: before neoadjuvant nivolumab. Patients had been newly diagnosed with stage II-IVA oral cavity squamous cell carcinoma, and no prior systemic or radiation treatment had been given to the patients. The cohort was composed of patients with HPV-negative, locally advanced oral cavity squamous cell carcinoma. Peripheral blood mononuclear cells were analyzed directly, without maintenance or expansion in culture. Samples were obtained from a longitudinal correlative study of a single-arm phase II trial of neoadjuvant nivolumab in oral cavity squamous cell carcinoma. Subject-matched pre- and post-treatment PBMCs and tumors from three responders and three non-responders underwent genomic DNA-based TCRbeta sequencing. Peripheral blood mononuclear cells were collected before nivolumab treatment and were collected again after treatment, at the time of surgery. Genomic DNA was isolated from PBMCs using the Maxwell RSC DNA from Cells kit.

This specimen was PBMCs, taken before nivolumab (anti-PD-1) treatment. The sequence was collected from a person aged 35-79 years with oral cavity squamous cell carcinoma. Recombination linked TRBV18 to TRBJ2-3; TRBD2 agrees with 8 junctional bases. The CDR3 corresponds to CASSPNGGADTQYF. The DNA is as follows: TGTGCCAGCTCACCTAACGGGGGGGCAGATACGCAGTATTTT.